Following are 26 T cell receptor beta chains from one sample sequenced in a study of identical twins. One entry per CDR3 protein results from TCRdb running MiXCR on the 5' RACE reads. This sample has just over 450,000 distinct CDR3 sequences, with about 14% found just once. These data also formed part of another study, on yellow fever vaccine responses in identical twins.

Sequenced input: CD4+ T cells sorted from blood. These receptors originate from a woman younger than 35 in good health.

This clonotype has a handful of counts. The rearrangement uses TRBV7-2 and TRBJ2-7, with 9 nucleotides matching TRBD2. Germline V lookup: CDR1 SGHTA, CDR2 FQGNSA. The CDR3 runs to 15 residues. J was trimmed by 4 bases and V by 5 bases; bases with no gene match: 9. In DNA, the CDR3 is TGTGCCAGCAGCCTAGGACTAGCGACAAATTACGAGCAGTACTTC. Protein product: CASSLGLATNYEQYF.

Only a few counts were recorded for this clonotype. J is TRBJ2-1 and V is TRBV2, with D perhaps given as TRBD1 or TRBD2 (6 bases each). Germline V lookup: CDR1 SNHLY, CDR2 FYNNEI. The V end was cut by 7 bases, the J end by 8 bases, with 18 bases between. The CDR3 contains 14 residues. Here the CDR3 reads CASIEGGYLYEQFF. The CDR3 region has the DNA TGTGCCAGCATCGAAGGGGGGTATCTCTATGAGCAGTTCTTC.

This clonotype was seen at least ten times. The CDR3 DNA reads TGCAGCGTCCAATATCTAAGAGGAGAGACCCAGTACTTC. It codes for CSVQYLRGETQYF. The chain uses TRBV29-1 and TRBJ2-5; no reliable D call. CDR3 length: 13 amino acids. Germline CDR1 is SQVTM and CDR2 is ANQGSEA. The V end was cut by 6 bases, the J end by 4 bases, with 15 bases between.

The V gene is TRBV20-1, the J gene TRBJ2-3; 7 bases match TRBD2. Germline assignment: CDR1 DFQATT and CDR2 SNEGSKA (reference sequence). CDR3 length equals 16 residues. Trimming took 5 bases from V and 0 from J; bases not matched to a gene: 11. The CDR3 DNA sequence: TGCAGTGCTGTAAAATTGACTAGCAGAAGCACAGATACGCAGTATTTT. Its protein product is CSAVKLTSRSTDTQYF.

In its sample, this clonotype was seen a few times. This chain uses TRBV28 with TRBJ2-3, with a tentative D call TRBD2 (6 bases). V lost 6 bases, J lost 2 bases, and 12 bases lay in between. The CDR3 is 14 residues long. Germline CDR1 is MDHEN and CDR2 is SYDVKM. CDR3: CASRAGFFTDTQYF. CDR3 nucleotide sequence: TGTGCCAGCAGGGCGGGGTTTTTCACAGATACGCAGTATTTT. The variable domain in full, completed from reference TRBV28 and TRBJ2-3, reads DVKVTQSSRYLVKRTGEKVFLECVQDMDHENMFWYRQDPGLGLRLIYFSYDVKMKEKGDIPEGYSVSREKKERFSLILESASTNQTSMYLCASRAGFFTDTQYFGPGTRLTVL.

The table lists this clonotype with many counts. V is TRBV28 and J is TRBJ2-7, with 8 bases matching TRBD2. CDR3 length equals 14 residues. CDR1 MDHEN and CDR2 SYDVKM come from the germline V gene. The J segment lost 1 base and the V segment lost 6 bases, leaving 5 bases of the junction unmatched. For the CDR3, the DNA is TGTGCCAGCAGCCCTCGCGGGGGGTCCTACGAGCAGTACTTC. It codes for CASSPRGGSYEQYF.

The V gene is TRBV5-5, the J gene TRBJ2-1; unclear D gene. V dropped 0 bases and J dropped 4 bases, with 8 bases sitting between them. This CDR3 has 14 residues. The germline gives CDR1 SGHKS, CDR2 YYEKEE (reference sequence). Here the CDR3 DNA reads TGTGCCAGCAGCTTGGAGTCCAATTACAATGAGCAGTTCTTC. Its translation: CASSLESNYNEQFF.

This clonotype has a handful of counts. CDR3 nucleotide sequence: TGCGCCAGCAGGAGGACTAGCGGGGTCACAGATACGCAGTATTTT. Translation: CASRRTSGVTDTQYF. V is TRBV5-1 and J is TRBJ2-3; TRBD2 agrees at 12 bases. V lost 5 bases and J lost 2; bases outside the gene matches: 3. Looked up from germline, CDR1 is SGHRS and CDR2 is YFSETQ. The CDR3 is 15 amino acids.

The rearrangement links TRBV20-1 to TRBJ2-7, with D tentatively TRBD1 (5 bases). V dropped 1 base and J dropped 2 bases, with 9 bases sitting between them. This CDR3 is built from 13 residues. Germline V CDR1 and CDR2: DFQATT, SNEGSKA (reference sequence). CDR3 bases: TGCAGTGCTAGAGGACAGCGACCCTACGAGCAGTACTTC. Translated, it gives CSARGQRPYEQYF.

This clonotype was counted a few times. V is TRBV6-2 or TRBV6-3 and J is TRBJ2-7, with D tentatively TRBD1 (5 bases). This CDR3 spans 16 amino acids. Per the germline V gene, CDR1 is MNHEY and CDR2 is SVGEGT. V was trimmed by 2 bases and J by 0 bases, leaving 14 bases between them. The CDR3 region has the DNA TGTGCCAGCAGTTACGGACATGCCGTCTACTCCTACGAGCAGTACTTC. This codes for CASSYGHAVYSYEQYF.

Many counts were recorded for this clonotype. The chain has TRBV7-2 and TRBJ1-1, with D perhaps TRBD1 (5 bases). Germline assignment: CDR1 SGHTA and CDR2 FQGNSA. The V end was cut by 5 bases, the J end by 2 bases, with 9 bases between. CDR3 length equals 13 residues. In DNA form, the CDR3 reads TGTGCCAGCAGCCAGCAGGGTAACACTGAAGCTTTCTTT. Encoded protein: CASSQQGNTEAFF.

This clonotype has more than one count but fewer than ten. V usage is TRBV28 and J usage is TRBJ2-7; D not resolved. V gave up 2 bases and J gave up 0 bases, with 5 bases separating them. The CDR3 is 13 amino acids. Looked up from germline, CDR1 is MDHEN and CDR2 is SYDVKM. DNA of the CDR3: TGTGCCAGCAGTTTACAGCTCTCCTACGAGCAGTACTTC. It codes for CASSLQLSYEQYF.

The chain uses TRBV10-3 and TRBJ1-6; tentatively, D is TRBD1 (5 bases). Germline V gene sequence: CDR1 ENHRY, CDR2 SYGVKD. This CDR3 spans 14 amino acids. The V gene lost 2 bases and the J gene lost 15 bases, with 17 bases spanning the gap. CDR3 sequence reads: CAISEGDSPLDLHF. The CDR3, as DNA: TGTGCCATCAGTGAGGGAGACAGCCCTTTGGACCTCCACTTT.

The CDR3 coding sequence is TGCGCCAGCAGCCAAGATCCAGCGGGGACAAGCTCCTACAATGAGCAGTTCTTC. Its protein is CASSQDPAGTSSYNEQFF. The V gene is TRBV4-1, the J gene TRBJ2-1; the D gene is possibly TRBD2 (7 bases). This CDR3 contains 18 residues. Per the germline V gene, CDR1 is MGHRA and CDR2 is YSYEKL. The V end was cut by 0 bases, the J end by 0 bases, with 15 bases between.

This clonotype was seen only once. V and J are TRBV20-1 and TRBJ1-5; TRBD1 agrees at 7 bases. CDR3 length: 17 residues. CDR1 DFQATT and CDR2 SNEGSKA come from the germline V gene (reference sequence). Unmatched junction bases numbered 11, after V lost 1 base and J lost 2 bases. DNA for the CDR3: TGCAGTGCTAGAGGGGTTCACAGGGGACGGGGCAATCAGCCCCAGCATTTT. Encoded protein: CSARGVHRGRGNQPQHF.

In this sample, this clonotype turned up a few times. V usage is TRBV20-1 and J usage is TRBJ2-6; tentative D call: TRBD1 (6 bases). The CDR3 has 19 amino acids. The V gene's germline CDR1 is DFQATT and CDR2 SNEGSKA (reference sequence). V lost 1 base and J 0 bases, leaving 19 bases between the germline ends. CDR3 sequence: CSARGWAGVNSSGANVLTF. DNA for the CDR3: TGCAGTGCTAGAGGTTGGGCAGGGGTTAACTCCTCTGGGGCCAACGTCCTGACTTTC.

In this sample, this clonotype turned up a few times. The V call is TRBV10-3, the J call TRBJ2-7; D might be TRBD1 (6 bases). CDR1 and CDR2 (germline): ENHRY, SYGVKD. CDR3 length: 14 amino acids. V gave up 3 bases and J gave up 4 bases, with 13 bases separating them. DNA of the CDR3: TGTGCCATCAGTGAAAGGGACATAGAGTACGAGCAGTACTTC. Its translation: CAISERDIEYEQYF.

This clonotype was seen a few times. The V and J genes are TRBV5-1 and TRBJ2-1; the match to TRBD2 covers 11 bases. Germline CDR1 and CDR2: SGHRS and YFSETQ. The CDR3 contains 16 residues. The trim removed 2 bases at V and 4 bases at J, leaving 5 bases unmatched. CDR3 sequence: CASSLVGTSGYNEQFF. CDR3 in DNA: TGCGCCAGCAGCTTAGTCGGGACTAGCGGATACAATGAGCAGTTCTTC.

This clonotype was picked up a small number of times. The CDR3 sequence is CASRLGSEAFF. DNA of the CDR3: TGTGCCAGCAGACTAGGGAGTGAAGCTTTCTTT. The rearrangement links TRBV7-2 to TRBJ1-1; the D is unclear. Germline assignment: CDR1 SGHTA and CDR2 FQGNSA. The CDR3 sequence is 11 residues long. V lost 6 bases and J lost 7, with 9 bases in between.

In this sample, this clonotype turned up a few times. The CDR3 coding sequence is TGCGCCAGCAGCCAAGAGACTAGCGGGACCGCCAAAAACATTCAGTACTTC. Residues: CASSQETSGTAKNIQYF. The chain links TRBV4-1 to TRBJ2-4, with TRBD2 matching 11 bases. With V trimmed by 0 bases and J by 1 base, 2 bases remained unmatched. Per germline, CDR1 MGHRA and CDR2 YSYEKL. The CDR3 contains 17 residues.

This clonotype was picked up a small number of times. This chain links TRBV7-2 with TRBJ2-1; D is possibly TRBD1 (6 bases). This CDR3 has 14 amino acids. Trimming shortened V by 5 bases and J by 10 bases, and 18 bases separated the two germline ends. CDR1 is SGHTA, CDR2 FQGNSA, per germline. The CDR3, as DNA: TGTGCCAGCAGCCCCCTAAGGGGGAATCAAGAGCAGTTCTTC. This sequence encodes CASSPLRGNQEQFF.

The sample holds a few counts of this clonotype. The gene calls are TRBV3-1 and TRBJ2-7, with 9 bases lining up with TRBD1. CDR3 length equals 15 residues. V lost 4 bases, J lost 0 bases, and 4 bases stayed unmatched. CDR1 and CDR2 (germline): LGHDT, YNNKEL (reference sequence). CDR3 residues: CASSRGQGYSYEQYF. The CDR3 DNA sequence: TGTGCCAGCAGCCGCGGACAGGGGTACTCCTACGAGCAGTACTTC.

The chain's CDR3 is CASSSLRGGNQPQHF. Written as DNA, the CDR3 is TGTGCCAGCAGTTCTCTGAGGGGTGGGAATCAGCCCCAGCATTTT. This sequence joins TRBV12-3 or TRBV12-4 and TRBJ1-5, with a tentative D call TRBD1 (5 bases). V gave up 4 bases and J gave up 4 bases, with 14 bases separating them. The CDR3 runs to 15 residues.

CDR3 loop: CASSTGVAGANVLTF. CDR3 nucleotide sequence: TGTGCCAGCAGCACAGGGGTTGCTGGGGCCAACGTCCTGACTTTC. The gene calls are TRBV11-3 and TRBJ2-6, with 7 bases aligning to TRBD1. V trimming: 5 bases; J trimming: 2 bases; junction bases outside the gene matches: 3. The CDR3 sequence is 15 residues long. The germline CDR1 and CDR2 sequences are SGHNT and YENEEA.

This chain links TRBV5-1 with TRBJ2-5; D may be TRBD1 (5 bases). Trimming removed 4 bases from V and 1 base from J, with 14 bases in between. The length of the CDR3 is 15 residues. The germline V gene encodes CDR1 SGHRS and CDR2 YFSETQ. The CDR3 nucleotides are TGCGCCAGCAGCCTGGGGCAGGTTCTCCAAGAGACCCAGTACTTC. As protein: CASSLGQVLQETQYF.

This clonotype has at least ten counts. This CDR3 is CASSYRAGELFF. CDR3 nucleotide sequence: TGTGCCAGCAGTTACCGGGCAGGGGAGCTGTTTTTT. The rearrangement joins TRBV6-5 to TRBJ2-2; D is ambiguous. V was trimmed by 2 bases and J by 8 bases, leaving 6 bases between them. Germline CDR1 MNHEY, CDR2 SVGAGI. The CDR3 loop spans 12 amino acids.